Reported below is one T cell receptor beta chain. The specificity of this receptor is unknown. Base qualities are not provided; no much larger clone lies one nucleotide away. V loses 4 bases, J loses 3 bases, and the germline ends lie 13 bases apart. The CDR3, cysteine through phenylalanine, is 14 amino acids long. Of the read, only the CDR3 DNA is kept; its 42 bases are in frame from base 1. Based on the germline V gene, the CDR1 and CDR2 sequences are SGHTS and YDEGEE. The record originates from a study of memory CD4+ T cells and cytomegalovirus serostatus (dated by TCRdb to the late 2010s). With respect to the entire study: The 35 or so healthy Belgian adults in the cohort included 9 who were CMV seropositive and roughly 25 who were CMV seronegative. To replicate a published TCR-based CMV serostatus classifier, the researchers sequenced the CD4+ memory TCRbeta repertoires of a Belgian cohort whose cytomegalovirus serostatus was known. Paper-wide results and their limitations: Of 164 previously reported CMV-associated TCRbeta sequences, around 67 appeared in the CD4+ memory repertoires, each in one to five individuals. The results were interpreted as suggesting that the CMV-associated TCR signature is mostly present in the CD4+ memory repertoire. For predicting CMV serostatus, the median bootstrapped AUC was approximately 0.95 using the original framework and around 0.9 using a US-trained random forest. The original-framework classifier achieved a median bootstrapped AUC of almost 0.97 with a 95% CI of 0.76-1.00 on the Belgian cohort. Only CD4+CD45RO+ memory cells were sequenced, in contrast to the original study, which included naive and memory CD4+ and CD8+ populations.

Genomic DNA was extracted from sorted cells with the Quick-DNA Microprep Kit. TCRbeta DNA was amplified with the immunoSEQ hsTCRbeta kit following the manufacturer's protocol. An Illumina MiSeq instrument was used to sequence the TCRbeta libraries. The paper's data handling went like this. Following removal of out-of-frame sequences, 2 million to 2.5 million distinct TCRbeta sequences were retained, with an average of about 70,000 per individual. Two values were used to score each individual: the count of over 150 previously reported CMV-associated TCRbeta sequences and the total count of productive distinct TCRbeta sequences. A beta-binomial model was reimplemented in Python, and scikit-learn random forests with default parameters were trained on data from the US cohort. Classifier performance on the Belgian cohort was reported as the median AUC with percentile confidence intervals calculated over 10,000 bootstrap iterations. What TCRdb holds here is the immuneACCESS table cut down to in-frame rearrangements. Part of the clones is not present; checked against another copy, under half of the missing clones reflect an unresolved V gene, and the others are unexplained. V and J calls and clone size are copied from that table; D and trimming were computed from the DNA. The sample table lists about 50,000 clones, roughly 80% of them with a count of one. Roughly 0.61% of the sample rests with the top ten.

A FACSAria II was used to sort memory CD4+ T cells, defined as single viable CD3+CD4+CD8-CD45RO+ cells. CMV serostatus was determined with a Roche Elecsys assay detecting serum IgG against CMV pp150, pp28, p38 and p52. After thawing, total CD4+ T cells were enriched by positive selection with CD4 magnetic microbeads. The samples came from a different study that was designed specifically to examine the CD4+ T cell memory repertoire. Peripheral blood mononuclear cells were isolated and cryopreserved according to standard operating procedures, and serum was kept at -80 degrees C. CD3-PerCP (BW264/56), CD4-APC (RPA-T4), CD45RO-PE (UCHT1) and CD8-Pacific Orange (3B5) antibodies were used for staining, and non-viable cells were excluded with Sytox blue.

The sequence was obtained from an adult in good health and CMV-seronegative. This chain joins TRBV5-8 to TRBJ1-2; matching of 5 bases hints at TRBD1 as the D gene. Input material: memory CD4+ T cells from blood. The DNA reads TGTGCCAGCAGCCCTAGGGGACTTTACTATGGCTACACCTTC. This encodes CASSPRGLYYGYTF.